This T cell receptor (beta chain) emerged from a study of glioma-infiltrating T cells. Overall study context: Before surgery, glioma patients received dexamethasone for at most six days. About 1 million peripheral T cells were targeted at roughly 4.5- to 10-fold coverage. Study results and caveats: A blood CDR3 motif signature was depleted in highly divergent patients.

In germline, CDR1 is MDHEN, CDR2 SYDVKM. Unmatched junction bases numbered 8, after V lost 2 bases and J lost 4 bases. The CDR3 sequence is 16 residues long. Using RNA template, CDR3s of TCR alpha and beta were amplified with iRepertoire arm-PCR. MiXCR was run by TCRdb on the multiplex PCR reads, yielding one entry per CDR3 protein. This repertoire shows 400,000 or so distinct CDR3 sequences, around 38% found once; its top ten account for 12%. This clonotype was counted ten times or more. The target antigen is unknown. The TCR sequence derives from a human donor with low-grade glioma or glioblastoma, undergoing nonglioma brain surgery, or in good health (not recorded which). This sequence joins TRBV28 and TRBJ1-1; 9 bases align to TRBD1. Sequences were obtained from glioma tissue, nonneoplastic brain tissue, or PBMCs (not recorded which). This CDR3 reads CASSLRDREYGTEAFF. The CDR3 DNA sequence: TGTGCCAGCAGTTTAAGGGACAGGGAGTACGGCACTGAAGCTTTCTTT.